Listed below are T cell receptor beta chains from one sample, sequenced in a study of cytomegalovirus exposure and HLA in healthy donors. Some clones are missing from TCRdb's copy, which holds only in-frame ones; the method was immunoSEQ multiplex PCR. In the table there are about 89,000 clones, around 64% of which are singletons. The sample was PBMCs. These receptors originate from a human donor in good health. The CDR3 runs from the conserved cysteine through the conserved F or W. A D gene is named only where the DNA matches it firmly. Not every row has a clone size; where given, it reads once, few, many or a size class.

J gene,D gene,V gene,clone size,CDR3 DNA,CDR3 protein
TRBJ1-1,-,TRBV30,-,TGTGCCCTGCCCCTGGGAGGGAAGAACACTGAAGCTTTCTTT,CALPLGGKNTEAFF
TRBJ2-7,-,TRBV2,-,TGTGCCAGCAGTGAACAGGGTTCTTTGCCCGAGCAGTACTTC,CASSEQGSLPEQYF
TRBJ1-4,TRBD1,TRBV19,once,TGTGCCAGTAGTATGAACAGGGGTAATGAAAAACTGTTTTTT,CASSMNRGNEKLFF
TRBJ2-7,-,TRBV13,few,TGTGCCAGCAGCTCCCGCGGTTCCTACGAGCAGTACTTC,CASSSRGSYEQYF
TRBJ2-7,-,TRBV7-2,-,TGTGCCAGCAGCCCCTACCCCCCCTACGAGCAGTACTTC,CASSPYPPYEQYF
TRBJ2-7,-,TRBV9,-,TGTGCCAGCAGCGTATCCGGGTTCCCCTACGAGCAGTACTTC,CASSVSGFPYEQYF
TRBJ1-1,TRBD1,TRBV9,-,TGTGCCAGCAGCGTATCCGTCGGGAGACAGGGGGCAGTGAACACTGAAGCTTTCTTT,CASSVSVGRQGAVNTEAFF
TRBJ1-3,-,TRBV5-4,-,TGTGCCAGCAGCCCCGGACAGCCTGGAAACACCATATATTTT,CASSPGQPGNTIYF
TRBJ1-3,-,TRBV10-3,once,TGTGCCATCAGTGAAGCAGGAGGAGAAAACACCATATATTTT,CAISEAGGENTIYF
TRBJ1-4,-,TRBV7-6,-,TGTGCCAGCAGCTTAGGGAACAGGGATGAAAAACTGTTTTTT,CASSLGNRDEKLFF
TRBJ1-2,-,TRBV2,-,TGTGCCAGCGTGTCGGGGAGTACCGGCTACACCTTC,CASVSGSTGYTF
TRBJ1-2,TRBD1,TRBV9,-,TGTGCCAGCAGCGTAGGGGGACAGGGAACCTATGGCTACACCTTC,CASSVGGQGTYGYTF
TRBJ1-2,-,TRBV5-1,-,TGCGCCAGCAGCTTGGGCTCAGGGGAAACCTATGGCTACACCTTC,CASSLGSGETYGYTF
TRBJ2-3,TRBD2,TRBV6-5,few,TGTGCCAGCAGAAAGCGGGGGGCCGGCACAGATACGCAGTATTTT,CASRKRGAGTDTQYF
TRBJ2-2,TRBD2,TRBV6-5,-,TGTGCCAGCAGTTTACTAGCGGGGGCCTACACCGGGGAGCTGTTTTTT,CASSLLAGAYTGELFF
TRBJ2-1,-,TRBV5-4,-,TGTGCCAGCAGCTTGAATTGGGGCAGAAATGAGCAGTTCTTC,CASSLNWGRNEQFF
TRBJ1-2,-,TRBV14,few,TGTGCCAGCAGCCAAACACAGATTAACTATGGCTACACCTTC,CASSQTQINYGYTF
TRBJ1-1,TRBD1,TRBV12-5,-,TGTGCTAGTGGTTTGGCAACAGGGGGGGGGAACACTGAAGCTTTCTTT,CASGLATGGGNTEAFF
TRBJ2-7,-,TRBV19,-,TGTGCCAGTAGTATTACCGGACAGCCAACGAGGGGCGAGCAGTACTTC,CASSITGQPTRGEQYF